This note documents a single TCR beta chain sequence. The sample originates from a study of preoperative IRX-2 immunotherapy in early breast cancer. Treatment noted: preoperative locoregional IRX-2 cytokine immunotherapy. The V end lost 3 bases, the J end lost 5 bases, and 15 bases lay between the germline ends. This CDR3 is 15 amino acids long. Germline-derived CDR1 and CDR2 are WNHNN and SYGVQD (reference sequence). Repertoires were generated with immunoSEQ multiplex PCR, while TCRdb's copy carries only in-frame clones and drops some. Of 35,000 to 45,000 clones in the sample, about 72% were seen once.

The sample here was tumor tissue, taken after IRX-2 immunotherapy. The sequence came from a human donor with breast cancer. The V call is TRBV10-1, the J call TRBJ2-3; D perhaps matches TRBD2 (6 bases). CDR3 nucleotides: TGCGCCAGCAGTGATGGGGGATCGGGGGAAGATACGCAGTATTTT. Amino acid sequence: CASSDGGSGEDTQYF.